This T cell receptor (beta chain) was documented in a study of blood T cells in healthy people across ages. Primed by a sample-barcoded 5' primer and a J-beta primer mix, a second PCR proceeded for about 7 to 11 cycles. A template-switch adaptor with 12 random nucleotides tagged each cDNA molecule. MiXCR, run by TCRdb on the 5' RACE reads, gives a single entry per CDR3 protein. Here the sample spans more than 1,400,000 distinct CDR3 sequences, about 43% being singletons. This CDR3 region has 17 residues. J gave up 4 bases and V 5 bases, and 15 bases lay outside the gene matches. General study points: Because donor CMV status was unknown, expanded clonotype changes were possibly confounded. In these data, TCR beta diversity tracked strongly with naive T cell percentage.

Points on this clonotype: The antigen remains undetermined.

Peripheral blood from each donor was collected in a volume of roughly 9.2 milliliters. This receptor was taken from a woman aged 18-29 years in good health. The V and J genes are TRBV12-3 or TRBV12-4 and TRBJ2-3; 7 nucleotides line up with TRBD2. The sequenced sample consisted of blood. In DNA, the CDR3 is TGTGCCAGCAGTCTCCGAATGGAGGGAGGGAGAGCAGATACGCAGTATTTT. It is translated as CASSLRMEGGRADTQYF.